These T cell receptor beta chains were read from a single sample in a study of cytomegalovirus exposure and HLA in healthy donors. Assay: immunoSEQ multiplex PCR; the TCRdb copy retains only in-frame clones and omits some. The data show some 140,000 clones, roughly 83% seen once. The sample consisted of PBMCs. The receptors stem from a man aged 40-55 years in good health and CMV-seronegative. Each CDR3 is given with its conserved first and last residue. Each record gives: clone size, V gene, D gene, J gene, CDR3 DNA, CDR3 protein. The D gene is left open where the match is weak. Expanded clones get a size class; other rows say once, few or many, or leave the size out.

abundance: few; v_gene: TRBV2; d_gene: .; j_gene: TRBJ2-1; CDR3nt: TGTGCCAGCAGTGACCAGGGAAGCTCCTACAATGAGCAGTTCTTC; CDR3aa: CASSDQGSSYNEQFF
abundance: .; v_gene: TRBV27; d_gene: .; j_gene: TRBJ1-6; CDR3nt: TGTGCCAGCAGTGATATCGGTTCACCCCTCCACTTT; CDR3aa: CASSDIGSPLHF
abundance: .; v_gene: TRBV4-3; d_gene: TRBD1; j_gene: TRBJ1-5; CDR3nt: TGCGCCAGCAGCCGTTCGGGACAGAGCAATCAGCCCCAGCATTTT; CDR3aa: CASSRSGQSNQPQHF
abundance: .; v_gene: TRBV4-3; d_gene: .; j_gene: TRBJ2-7; CDR3nt: TGCGCCAGCAGCCAAGATACGGGAAGCCCCTACGAGCAGTACTTC; CDR3aa: CASSQDTGSPYEQYF
abundance: once; v_gene: TRBV4-1; d_gene: TRBD2; j_gene: TRBJ2-1; CDR3nt: TGCGCCAGCAGCCGTGCCGTAGGGACTAGCGGGAGGAATGAGCAGTTCTTC; CDR3aa: CASSRAVGTSGRNEQFF
abundance: .; v_gene: TRBV20-1; d_gene: .; j_gene: TRBJ2-3; CDR3nt: TGCAGTGCTCAGTTCACAGATACGCAGTATTTT; CDR3aa: CSAQFTDTQYF
abundance: .; v_gene: TRBV29-1; d_gene: .; j_gene: TRBJ2-7; CDR3nt: TGCAGCGTTGAGTGGCAGGGGATCGAGCAGTACTTC; CDR3aa: CSVEWQGIEQYF
abundance: .; v_gene: TRBV11-1; d_gene: .; j_gene: TRBJ2-1; CDR3nt: TGTGCCAGCAGCTTAGTGTCAGGGGCCACTTTTTCCTACAATGAGCAGTTCTTC; CDR3aa: CASSLVSGATFSYNEQFF
abundance: .; v_gene: TRBV19; d_gene: .; j_gene: TRBJ1-1; CDR3nt: TGTGCCAGTAGTAGGCGGGGAGCAAACGCTGAAGCTTTCTTT; CDR3aa: CASSRRGANAEAFF
abundance: .; v_gene: TRBV2; d_gene: .; j_gene: TRBJ1-6; CDR3nt: TGTGCCAGCATACGAGGTGGCTCACCCCTCCACTTT; CDR3aa: CASIRGGSPLHF
abundance: .; v_gene: TRBV5-6; d_gene: TRBD2; j_gene: TRBJ2-7; CDR3nt: TGTGCCAGCAGCGCCGGGACTAGCGGGGTATACGAGCAGTACTTC; CDR3aa: CASSAGTSGVYEQYF
abundance: once; v_gene: TRBV29-1; d_gene: .; j_gene: TRBJ2-2; CDR3nt: TGCAGCGTTGACCTTGAGACCGGGGAGCTGTTTTTT; CDR3aa: CSVDLETGELFF
abundance: .; v_gene: TRBV15; d_gene: TRBD1; j_gene: TRBJ2-7; CDR3nt: TGTGCCACCAGCAGCCCCGGACAGGGTGCCTCCGAGCAGTACTTC; CDR3aa: CATSSPGQGASEQYF
abundance: .; v_gene: TRBV7-9; d_gene: .; j_gene: TRBJ1-1; CDR3nt: TGTGCCAGCAGCCCATTGGACAGCATGAACACTGAAGCTTTCTTT; CDR3aa: CASSPLDSMNTEAFF
abundance: .; v_gene: TRBV6-5; d_gene: TRBD2; j_gene: TRBJ2-1; CDR3nt: TGTGCCAGCATAGGACTAGCGGAAAATGAGCAGTTCTTC; CDR3aa: CASIGLAENEQFF
abundance: .; v_gene: TRBV7-8; d_gene: TRBD2; j_gene: TRBJ2-3; CDR3nt: TGTGCCAGCAGCCAACCGGCGTATGGGCGGGAGGGCACAGATACGCAGTATTTT; CDR3aa: CASSQPAYGREGTDTQYF
abundance: .; v_gene: TRBV5-6; d_gene: TRBD1; j_gene: TRBJ2-3; CDR3nt: TGTGCCAGCAGCTTGAGGGGGCGCGTCGATACAGATACGCAGTATTTT; CDR3aa: CASSLRGRVDTDTQYF
abundance: once; v_gene: TRBV18; d_gene: .; j_gene: TRBJ1-2; CDR3nt: TGTGCCAGCTCACCGGACAAAGGCTATGGCTACACCTTC; CDR3aa: CASSPDKGYGYTF
abundance: once; v_gene: TRBV5-1; d_gene: .; j_gene: TRBJ2-7; CDR3nt: TGCGCCAGCAGCTTGGGAACAGCCTCCTACGAGCAGTACTTC; CDR3aa: CASSLGTASYEQYF
abundance: .; v_gene: TRBV10-3; d_gene: TRBD1; j_gene: TRBJ2-2; CDR3nt: TGTGCCATCAGTGGACAGGGTCGGGCCGGGGAGCTGTTTTTT; CDR3aa: CAISGQGRAGELFF
abundance: .; v_gene: TRBV6-1; d_gene: .; j_gene: TRBJ1-1; CDR3nt: TGTGCCAGCAGTGTCAGGGCCACAAACACTGAAGCTTTCTTT; CDR3aa: CASSVRATNTEAFF
abundance: .; v_gene: TRBV5-6; d_gene: .; j_gene: TRBJ2-4; CDR3nt: TGTGCCAGCAGCGACATACCGGGACTGGGCGGCATTCAGTACTTC; CDR3aa: CASSDIPGLGGIQYF
abundance: .; v_gene: TRBV28; d_gene: TRBD1; j_gene: TRBJ1-2; CDR3nt: TGTGCCAGCAGGTCAACCCGGGGATACAGGGGGAACTATGGCTACACCTTC; CDR3aa: CASRSTRGYRGNYGYTF
abundance: .; v_gene: TRBV14; d_gene: TRBD1; j_gene: TRBJ2-7; CDR3nt: TGTGCCAGCAGCCAAGATGAAATGGGACAGGGGGCCTACGAGCAGTACTTC; CDR3aa: CASSQDEMGQGAYEQYF
abundance: .; v_gene: TRBV7-2; d_gene: .; j_gene: TRBJ2-7; CDR3nt: TGTGCCAGCAGTGTGGGCGGGGCCAGCTCCTACGAGCAGTACTTC; CDR3aa: CASSVGGASSYEQYF
abundance: .; v_gene: TRBV6-5; d_gene: .; j_gene: TRBJ1-5; CDR3nt: TGTGCCAGCAGTACTGGGGTAGGGGATCAGCCCCAGCATTTT; CDR3aa: CASSTGVGDQPQHF
abundance: .; v_gene: TRBV7-6; d_gene: .; j_gene: TRBJ1-5; CDR3nt: TGTGCCAGCAGCTTAGTCCCCGGTGTTGATCAGCCCCAGCATTTT; CDR3aa: CASSLVPGVDQPQHF
abundance: .; v_gene: TRBV27; d_gene: .; j_gene: TRBJ1-4; CDR3nt: TGTGCCAGCAGTCGAGGGGGTCTGATGGATGAAAAACTGTTTTTT; CDR3aa: CASSRGGLMDEKLFF
abundance: few; v_gene: TRBV12-5; d_gene: TRBD2; j_gene: TRBJ2-1; CDR3nt: TGTGCTAGTGGTCTCTCGGGGGGGGTCGAGCAGTTCTTC; CDR3aa: CASGLSGGVEQFF
abundance: .; v_gene: TRBV19; d_gene: .; j_gene: TRBJ2-5; CDR3nt: TGTGCCAGTAGTGAGGTAGGGGGAGAGACCCAGTACTTC; CDR3aa: CASSEVGGETQYF
abundance: .; v_gene: TRBV9; d_gene: TRBD2; j_gene: TRBJ2-7; CDR3nt: TGTGCCAGCAGCGTATCTGGCTTAACTAGCGCGAACTACGAGCAGTACTTC; CDR3aa: CASSVSGLTSANYEQYF
abundance: .; v_gene: TRBV7-9; d_gene: TRBD1; j_gene: TRBJ2-7; CDR3nt: TGTTCCAGCAGCGCCGGGACAGGGGTTCTCTACGAGCAGTACTTC; CDR3aa: CSSSAGTGVLYEQYF
abundance: .; v_gene: TRBV5-4; d_gene: .; j_gene: TRBJ1-1; CDR3nt: TGTGCCAGCAGCTTGAAGTCAGATCTGAACACTGAAGCTTTCTTT; CDR3aa: CASSLKSDLNTEAFF
abundance: .; v_gene: TRBV15; d_gene: TRBD1; j_gene: TRBJ2-2; CDR3nt: TGTGCCACCAGCCCACTTACAGGGGTCGCCGGGGAGCTGTTTTTT; CDR3aa: CATSPLTGVAGELFF
abundance: .; v_gene: TRBV7-8; d_gene: .; j_gene: TRBJ1-3; CDR3nt: TGTGCCAGCAGCCCTAGGCAGGGAGGCTCTGGAAACACCATATATTTT; CDR3aa: CASSPRQGGSGNTIYF
abundance: .; v_gene: TRBV5-1; d_gene: TRBD2; j_gene: TRBJ2-7; CDR3nt: TGCGCCAGCCGCCAGGGACTAGCGGGAGACGAGCAGTACTTC; CDR3aa: CASRQGLAGDEQYF
abundance: .; v_gene: TRBV2; d_gene: .; j_gene: TRBJ1-5; CDR3nt: TGTGCCAGCAGTGGGGACGGCGGAGGGTTAGGTCAGCCCCAGCATTTT; CDR3aa: CASSGDGGGLGQPQHF
abundance: .; v_gene: TRBV7-7; d_gene: TRBD1; j_gene: TRBJ2-3; CDR3nt: TGTGCTAGCAGCACCGGACAGGGGAGGACAGATACGCAGTATTTT; CDR3aa: CASSTGQGRTDTQYF
abundance: .; v_gene: TRBV6-5; d_gene: .; j_gene: TRBJ1-5; CDR3nt: TGTGCCAGCAGTACCTCAGGGGTAGGCCAGCCCCAGCATTTT; CDR3aa: CASSTSGVGQPQHF
abundance: .; v_gene: TRBV6-5; d_gene: TRBD2; j_gene: TRBJ2-1; CDR3nt: TGTGCCAGCAGTTATGCGGGGGGGGCCTACAATGAGCAGTTCTTC; CDR3aa: CASSYAGGAYNEQFF
abundance: .; v_gene: TRBV19; d_gene: .; j_gene: TRBJ1-2; CDR3nt: TGTGCCAGTAGTACCGGGACAAGCTATGGCTACACCTTC; CDR3aa: CASSTGTSYGYTF
abundance: .; v_gene: TRBV7-9; d_gene: TRBD1; j_gene: TRBJ1-4; CDR3nt: TGTTCCAGCAGCTTACCGGTGGGACAGTCAGGAGAAAAACTGTTTTTT; CDR3aa: CSSSLPVGQSGEKLFF
abundance: .; v_gene: TRBV19; d_gene: .; j_gene: TRBJ2-1; CDR3nt: TGTGCCAGTAGTATACGCAGGGGTGCAGACAATGAGCAGTTCTTC; CDR3aa: CASSIRRGADNEQFF
abundance: .; v_gene: TRBV6-1; d_gene: .; j_gene: TRBJ2-2; CDR3nt: TGTGCCAGCAGGGAGTTGAAGCGGAACACCGGGGAGCTGTTTTTT; CDR3aa: CASRELKRNTGELFF
abundance: .; v_gene: TRBV4-3; d_gene: TRBD2; j_gene: TRBJ2-1; CDR3nt: TGCGCCAGCAGCCAAGACCCTAGCGGATACAATGAGCAGTTCTTC; CDR3aa: CASSQDPSGYNEQFF
abundance: .; v_gene: TRBV19; d_gene: .; j_gene: TRBJ2-7; CDR3nt: TGTGCCAGTAGTTCAGGGCCCTACGAGCAGTACTTC; CDR3aa: CASSSGPYEQYF
abundance: .; v_gene: TRBV16; d_gene: TRBD2; j_gene: TRBJ2-3; CDR3nt: TGTGCCAGCAGCCAGGGACTAGCGGGAGTAGCAGATACGCAGTATTTT; CDR3aa: CASSQGLAGVADTQYF